What follows are 8 T cell receptor beta chains derived from one specimen sequenced in a study of PD-1 blockade in classical Hodgkin lymphoma. Assay: immunoSEQ multiplex PCR; the TCRdb copy retains only in-frame clones and omits some. The table records about 84,000 clones, around 86% of them present only once. Relapse after autologous stem cell transplantation occurred in every patient, and brentuximab vedotin exposure varied. Sequencing was performed on peripheral blood mononuclear cells (PBMCs), taken at baseline. The receptor source for this set is a human donor with classical Hodgkin lymphoma.

This sequence joins TRBV7-6 and TRBJ1-1; the match to TRBD1 covers 9 bases. V lost 5 bases and J lost 5; bases outside the gene matches: 9. Germline CDR1 is SGHVS and CDR2 is FNYEAQ. The CDR3 loop spans 15 amino acids. The CDR3 here is CASSVSTGGTTEAFF. The CDR3 coding sequence is TGTGCCAGCAGCGTCTCGACAGGGGGTACGACTGAAGCTTTCTTT.

The gene calls are TRBV7-9 and TRBJ1-4, with TRBD1 matching 9 bases. CDR1 is SEHNR and CDR2 is FQNEAQ in the germline V gene (reference sequence). There are 15 residues in the CDR3. Trimming took 5 bases from V and 10 from J; bases not matched to a gene: 11. CDR3 bases: TGTGCCAGCAGCCCGGGTTTACAGGGGGCGGCAAAACTGTTTTTT. Translating gives CASSPGLQGAAKLFF.

The rearrangement links TRBV2 to TRBJ1-1; TRBD1 matches 12 bases. J gave up 0 bases and V 6 bases, and 8 bases lay outside the gene matches. The CDR3 covers 17 residues. CDR1 is SNHLY, CDR2 FYNNEI, per germline. The CDR3 nucleotides read TGTGCCAGCAGCCCCCGCGGGACAGGGGGCCTGAACACTGAAGCTTTCTTT. Amino acid sequence: CASSPRGTGGLNTEAFF.

The chain has TRBV2 and TRBJ1-5, with a possible D match to TRBD1 (5 bases). Germline lookup yields CDR1 SNHLY and CDR2 FYNNEI. The ends were cut back, 5 bases at V and 0 bases at J, with 11 bases in the middle. The CDR3 contains 15 residues. The CDR3 spells CASSLGHTSNQPQHF. DNA for the CDR3: TGTGCCAGCAGTCTCGGACACACTAGCAATCAGCCCCAGCATTTT.

This chain uses TRBV7-6 with TRBJ2-3; 10 bases align to TRBD2. Germline V CDR1 and CDR2: SGHVS, FNYEAQ. The CDR3 has 18 residues. The junction had 11 bases not matched to a gene; V was cut back by 5 bases and J by 0 bases. The CDR3 coding sequence is TGTGCCAGCAGCGCCGGGACTAGCGTATATCCTAGCACAGATACGCAGTATTTT. Amino acid sequence: CASSAGTSVYPSTDTQYF. Full variable domain (rest looked up from reference TRBV7-6 and TRBJ2-3): GAGVSQSPRYKVTKRGQDVALRCDPISGHVSLYWYRQALGQGPEFLTYFNYEAQQDKSGLPNDRFSAERPEGSISTLTIQRTEQRDSAMYRCASSAGTSVYPSTDTQYFGPGTRLTVL.

The rearrangement joins TRBV4-3 to TRBJ1-1; TRBD1 agrees at 7 bases. This CDR3 is built from 21 residues. The junction had 23 bases not matched to a gene; V was cut back by 3 bases and J by 1 base. Germline values: CDR1 LGHNA, CDR2 YSLEER. The DNA of the CDR3 is TGCGCCAGCAGCCAGACAGACAGGGCTCGCCCCTTTTACGGTCGGAACACTGAAGCTTTCTTT. Translated, it gives CASSQTDRARPFYGRNTEAFF.

The chain carries TRBV6-1 and TRBJ2-7; D uncertain. Between the trimmed V and J ends, which lost 4 bases and 4 bases, there was a span of 14 bases. In germline, CDR1 is MNHNS, CDR2 SASEGT. This CDR3 is built from 14 residues. CDR3 coding DNA: TGTGCCAGCAGTGCAACCGTCGGAATTTACGAGCAGTACTTC. Protein: CASSATVGIYEQYF.

V and J are TRBV6-5 and TRBJ2-7, with TRBD1 matching 7 bases. The germline V gene has CDR1 MNHEY and CDR2 SVGAGI. The J segment lost 6 bases and the V segment lost 7 bases, leaving 15 bases of the junction unmatched. The CDR3 consists of 15 residues. The DNA of the CDR3 is TGTGCCAGCACGACTGGGGGCAGGGGGTCTCGCGAGCAGTACTTC. Translation: CASTTGGRGSREQYF.